This T cell receptor (beta chain) was retrieved from a study of T cell changes during pregnancy in multiple sclerosis. The V and J ends lost 5 bases and 5 bases, in that order; junction bases with no gene match: 8. The CDR3 has 14 amino acids. Germline CDR1 is LNHDA and CDR2 is SQIVND (reference sequence). Here immunoSEQ multiplex PCR was the method, and the copy in TCRdb shows in-frame clones only, minus some. The table lists about 39,000 clones, 92% of them singletons. The chain carries TRBV19 and TRBJ2-5; 7 bases line up with TRBD1. The sequence was collected from a female donor with multiple sclerosis, enrolled in a pregnancy study. The sequenced sample was CD8+ T cells from peripheral blood mononuclear cells, obtained before pregnancy. CDR3 protein: CASSARGGVETQYF. DNA of the CDR3: TGTGCCAGTAGTGCGAGAGGGGGCGTGGAGACCCAGTACTTC.